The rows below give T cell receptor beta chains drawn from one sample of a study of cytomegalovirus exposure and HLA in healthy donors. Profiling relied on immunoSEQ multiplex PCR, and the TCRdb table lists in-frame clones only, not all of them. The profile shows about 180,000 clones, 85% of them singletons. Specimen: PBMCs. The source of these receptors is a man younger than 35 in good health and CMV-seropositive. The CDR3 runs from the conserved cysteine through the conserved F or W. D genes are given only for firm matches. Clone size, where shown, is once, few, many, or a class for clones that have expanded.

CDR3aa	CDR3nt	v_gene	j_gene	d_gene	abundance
CASSLSGNEQYF	TGTGCCAGCAGTTTATCGGGGAACGAGCAGTACTTC	TRBV6-5	TRBJ2-7	.	.
CASGWGGGDTEAFF	TGTGCTAGTGGTTGGGGCGGGGGGGACACTGAAGCTTTCTTT	TRBV12-5	TRBJ1-1	.	.
CASSLLEGDPYGYTF	TGCGCCAGCAGCTTGTTAGAGGGCGACCCCTATGGCTACACCTTC	TRBV5-1	TRBJ1-2	.	once
CASSPSGQGSYNEQFF	TGTGCCAGCAGCCCCTCAGGACAGGGGTCCTACAATGAGCAGTTCTTC	TRBV7-9	TRBJ2-1	TRBD1	.
CAWGGGTQYF	TGTGCCTGGGGGGGCGGGACCCAGTACTTC	TRBV30	TRBJ2-5	.	.
CASSDRDLGYEQYF	TGTGCCAGCAGCGACAGGGATTTAGGCTACGAGCAGTACTTC	TRBV9	TRBJ2-7	.	.
CASRTFPDSLNEQFF	TGTGCCAGCAGAACCTTTCCGGACAGCCTAAATGAGCAGTTCTTC	TRBV2	TRBJ2-1	.	.
CASSPLSGRASSYEQYF	TGTGCCAGCTCACCACTCAGCGGGAGGGCCAGCTCCTACGAGCAGTACTTC	TRBV18	TRBJ2-7	TRBD2	.
CASTSGWGPSDTQYF	TGTGCCAGCACCTCCGGGTGGGGCCCCTCCGATACGCAGTATTTT	TRBV6-5	TRBJ2-3	.	.
CASSQEGAGGLATQYF	TGCGCCAGCAGCCAAGAAGGGGCGGGGGGCTTAGCAACGCAGTATTTT	TRBV4-1	TRBJ2-3	TRBD2	.
CASSLPGGGVEKLFF	TGTGCCAGCAGCCTGCCGGGGGGAGGTGTTGAAAAACTGTTTTTT	TRBV5-6	TRBJ1-4	.	.
CATDQGRIDTQYF	TGTGCCACTGACCAGGGTAGGATAGATACGCAGTATTTT	TRBV6-1	TRBJ2-3	.	once
CASSLEGQGHGYTF	TGCGCCAGCAGCTTGGAAGGACAGGGCCACGGCTACACCTTC	TRBV5-1	TRBJ1-2	TRBD1	.
CAWRTSGRSYNEQFF	TGTGCCTGGAGGACTAGCGGGAGGAGCTACAATGAGCAGTTCTTC	TRBV30	TRBJ2-1	TRBD2	.
CASRGRGGTGELFF	TGTGCCAGCAGGGGAAGGGGGGGCACCGGGGAGCTGTTTTTT	TRBV28	TRBJ2-2	.	.
CASSLRRGSNQPQHF	TGTGCCAGCAGCTTACGGCGGGGGAGCAATCAGCCCCAGCATTTT	TRBV28	TRBJ1-5	.	.
CASSEARAGGNTF	TGTGCCAGCAGTGAAGCGCGAGCGGGGGGCAACACCTTC	TRBV2	TRBJ1-2	.	.
CASSPMGAETEAFF	TGTGCCAGCAGCCCAATGGGGGCCGAGACTGAAGCTTTCTTT	TRBV5-4	TRBJ1-1	.	.
CASGSIVRGPSYEQYF	TGTGCTAGTGGTTCGATCGTAAGGGGTCCTTCCTACGAGCAGTACTTC	TRBV12-5	TRBJ2-7	.	few
CASSQGGKGAWTEAFF	TGTGCCAGCAGCCAAGGCGGAAAGGGGGCATGGACTGAAGCTTTCTTT	TRBV4-2	TRBJ1-1	TRBD1	once
CASSEAAPGVPSWELFF	TGTGCCAGCAGTGAAGCGGCACCGGGGGTCCCCAGCTGGGAGCTGTTTTTT	TRBV6-1	TRBJ2-2	.	.
CASSSKGRTNTGELFF	TGTGCCAGCAGCTCCAAAGGGAGGACGAACACCGGGGAGCTGTTTTTT	TRBV11-3	TRBJ2-2	.	.
CASSLEGHSFF	TGTGCCAGCAGCTTAGAGGGACACTCGTTCTTC	TRBV7-9	TRBJ2-1	.	.
CASSFRGGTGELFF	TGTGCCAGCAGCTTTCGAGGGGGCACCGGGGAGCTGTTTTTT	TRBV7-3	TRBJ2-2	.	.
CASSSDRGNEQFF	TGTGCCAGCAGTTCCGACAGGGGAAATGAGCAGTTCTTC	TRBV6-5	TRBJ2-1	TRBD1	.
CASSLAKGGYEQYF	TGTGCCAGCAGCTTAGCGAAGGGAGGGTACGAGCAGTACTTC	TRBV7-2	TRBJ2-7	TRBD2	.
CASSLGFLEETQYF	TGTGCCAGCAGCTTAGGTTTTCTCGAGGAGACCCAGTACTTC	TRBV13	TRBJ2-5	.	.
CASSPRVGAGEAFF	TGTGCCAGCAGTCCTAGGGTAGGGGCAGGAGAAGCTTTCTTT	TRBV28	TRBJ1-1	.	.